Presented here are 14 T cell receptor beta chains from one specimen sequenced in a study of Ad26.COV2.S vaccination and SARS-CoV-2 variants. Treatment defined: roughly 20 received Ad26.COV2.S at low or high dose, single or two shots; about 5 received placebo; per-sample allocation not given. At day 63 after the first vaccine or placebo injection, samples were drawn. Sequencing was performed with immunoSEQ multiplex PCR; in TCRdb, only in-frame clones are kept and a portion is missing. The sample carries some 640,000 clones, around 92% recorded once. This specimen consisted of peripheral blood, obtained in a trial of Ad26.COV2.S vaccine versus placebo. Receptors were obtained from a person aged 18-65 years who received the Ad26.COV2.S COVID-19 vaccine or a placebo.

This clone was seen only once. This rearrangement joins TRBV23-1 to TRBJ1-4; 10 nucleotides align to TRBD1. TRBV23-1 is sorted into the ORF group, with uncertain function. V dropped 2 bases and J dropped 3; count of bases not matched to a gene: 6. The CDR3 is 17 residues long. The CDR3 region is CASSQAGQGPANEKLFF. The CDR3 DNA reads TGCGCCAGCAGTCAAGCGGGACAGGGGCCCGCTAATGAAAAACTGTTTTTT.

The CDR3 loop is CASSLAEGRTDTQYF. In DNA form, the CDR3 reads TGTGCCAGCAGCTTAGCTGAGGGACGGACAGATACGCAGTATTTT. The chain is built from TRBV7-9 and TRBJ2-3, with D perhaps TRBD1 or TRBD2 (5 bases each). Trimming took 0 bases from V and 3 from J, leaving 10 bases between them. The CDR3 spans 15 residues. Looked up from germline, CDR1 is SEHNR and CDR2 is FQNEAQ (reference sequence).

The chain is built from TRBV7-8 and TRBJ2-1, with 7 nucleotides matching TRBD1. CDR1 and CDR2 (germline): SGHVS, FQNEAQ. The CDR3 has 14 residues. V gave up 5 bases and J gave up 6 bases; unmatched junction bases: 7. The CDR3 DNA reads TGTGCCAGCAGCCCCTGGGACAGTGGCAATGAGCAGTTCTTC. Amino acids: CASSPWDSGNEQFF.

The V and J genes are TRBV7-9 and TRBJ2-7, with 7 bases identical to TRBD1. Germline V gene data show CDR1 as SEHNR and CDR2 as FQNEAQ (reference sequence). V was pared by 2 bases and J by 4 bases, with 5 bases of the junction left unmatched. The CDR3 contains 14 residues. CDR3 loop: CASSLWDRDYEQYF. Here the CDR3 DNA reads TGTGCCAGCAGCTTATGGGACAGAGATTACGAGCAGTACTTC. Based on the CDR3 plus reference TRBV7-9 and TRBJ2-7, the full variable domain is DTGVSQNPRHKITKRGQNVTFRCDPISEHNRLYWYRQTLGQGPEFLTYFQNEAQLEKSRLLSDRFSAERPKGSFSTLEIQRTEQGDSAMYLCASSLWDRDYEQYFGPGTRLTVT.

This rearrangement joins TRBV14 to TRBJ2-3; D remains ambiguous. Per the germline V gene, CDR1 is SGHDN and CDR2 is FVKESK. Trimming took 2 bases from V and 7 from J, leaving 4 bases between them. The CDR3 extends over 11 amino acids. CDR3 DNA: TGTGCCAGCAGCCAACCTCATACGCAGTATTTT. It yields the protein CASSQPHTQYF.

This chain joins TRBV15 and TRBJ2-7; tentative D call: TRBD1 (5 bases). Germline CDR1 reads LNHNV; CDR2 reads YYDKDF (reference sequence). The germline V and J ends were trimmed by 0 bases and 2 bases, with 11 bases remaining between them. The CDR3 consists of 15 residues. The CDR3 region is CATSRDQGYTYEQYF. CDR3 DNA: TGTGCCACCAGCAGAGATCAGGGATACACCTACGAGCAGTACTTC.

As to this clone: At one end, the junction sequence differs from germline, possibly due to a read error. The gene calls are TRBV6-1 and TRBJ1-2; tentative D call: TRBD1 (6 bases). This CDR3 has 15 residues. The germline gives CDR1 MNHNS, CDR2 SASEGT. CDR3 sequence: CASGEESGVVYGYTF. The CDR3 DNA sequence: TGTGCCAGCGGTGAGGAATCAGGGGTAGTCTATGGCTACACCTTC.

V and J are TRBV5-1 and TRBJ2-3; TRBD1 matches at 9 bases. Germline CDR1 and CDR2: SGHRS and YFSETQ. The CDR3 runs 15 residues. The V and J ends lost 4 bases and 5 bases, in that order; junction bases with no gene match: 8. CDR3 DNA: TGCGCCAGCAGCCCACGGACAGGGGTGGAAGATACGCAGTATTTT. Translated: CASSPRTGVEDTQYF.

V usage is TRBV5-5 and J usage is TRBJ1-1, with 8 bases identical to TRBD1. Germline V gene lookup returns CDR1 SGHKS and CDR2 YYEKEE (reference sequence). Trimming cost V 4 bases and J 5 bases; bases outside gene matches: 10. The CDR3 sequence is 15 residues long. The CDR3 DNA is TGTGCCAGCAGCGCGCCAGGGGGCGCACGGACTGAAGCTTTCTTT. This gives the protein CASSAPGGARTEAFF.

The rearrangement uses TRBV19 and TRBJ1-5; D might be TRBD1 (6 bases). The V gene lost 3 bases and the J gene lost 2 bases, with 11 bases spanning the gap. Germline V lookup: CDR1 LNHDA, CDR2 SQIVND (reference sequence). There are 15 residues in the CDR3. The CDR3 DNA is TGTGCCAGTAGTATTCTCAGGGGCGGCAATCAGCCCCAGCATTTT. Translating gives CASSILRGGNQPQHF.

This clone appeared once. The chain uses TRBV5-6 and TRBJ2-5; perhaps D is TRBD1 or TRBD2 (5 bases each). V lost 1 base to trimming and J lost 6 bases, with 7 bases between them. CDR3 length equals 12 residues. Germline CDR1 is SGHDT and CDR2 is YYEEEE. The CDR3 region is CASSLTGQTQYF. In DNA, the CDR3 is TGTGCCAGCAGCTTGACGGGACAGACCCAGTACTTC.

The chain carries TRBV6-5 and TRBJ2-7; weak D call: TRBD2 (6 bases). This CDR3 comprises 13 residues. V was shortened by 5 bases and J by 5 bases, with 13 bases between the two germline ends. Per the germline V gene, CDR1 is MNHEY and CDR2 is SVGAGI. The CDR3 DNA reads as TGTGCCAGCAGTAGGCGGGGACTCGACGAGCAGTACTTC. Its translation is CASSRRGLDEQYF.

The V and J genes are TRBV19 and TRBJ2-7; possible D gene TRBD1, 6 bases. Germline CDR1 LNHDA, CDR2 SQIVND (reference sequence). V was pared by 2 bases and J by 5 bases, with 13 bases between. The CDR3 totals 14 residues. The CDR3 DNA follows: TGTGCCAGTAGTATAACAGGGATTCCCAACGAGCAGTACTTC. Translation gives CASSITGIPNEQYF.

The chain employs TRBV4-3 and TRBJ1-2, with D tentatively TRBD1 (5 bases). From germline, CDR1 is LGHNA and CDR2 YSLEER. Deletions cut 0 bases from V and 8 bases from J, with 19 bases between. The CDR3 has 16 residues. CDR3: CASSQEVGTRGGGYTF. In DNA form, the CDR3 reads TGCGCCAGCAGCCAAGAAGTGGGCACACGGGGGGGAGGCTACACCTTC.